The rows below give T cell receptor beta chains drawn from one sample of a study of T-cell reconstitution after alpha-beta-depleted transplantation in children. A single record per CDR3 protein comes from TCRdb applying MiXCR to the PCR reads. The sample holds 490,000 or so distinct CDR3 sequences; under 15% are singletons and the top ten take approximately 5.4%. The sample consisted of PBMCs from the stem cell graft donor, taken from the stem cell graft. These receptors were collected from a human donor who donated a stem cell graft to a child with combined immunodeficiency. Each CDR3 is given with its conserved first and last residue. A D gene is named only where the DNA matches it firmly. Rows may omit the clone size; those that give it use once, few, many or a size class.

CDR3nt: TGTGCCACCACGGACGGAGGGGTCAATGAGCAGTTCTTC; CDR3aa: CATTDGGVNEQFF; d_gene: .; abundance: few; v_gene: TRBV24-1; j_gene: TRBJ2-1
CDR3nt: TGTGCCAGCAGCCAAGTCGGGACAAGGGGCCCAGGGGATCAGCCCCAGCATTTT; CDR3aa: CASSQVGTRGPGDQPQHF; d_gene: .; abundance: few; v_gene: TRBV3-1; j_gene: TRBJ1-5
CDR3nt: TGCGCCAGCAGCCAAGATTTCCGCTTCTATGGCTACACCTTC; CDR3aa: CASSQDFRFYGYTF; d_gene: .; abundance: few; v_gene: TRBV4-3; j_gene: TRBJ1-2
CDR3nt: TGCAGTGCTAGAGATTGGGCGGGGAGCTCCTACAATGAGCAGTTCTTC; CDR3aa: CSARDWAGSSYNEQFF; d_gene: .; abundance: many; v_gene: TRBV20-1; j_gene: TRBJ2-1
CDR3nt: TGTGCCAGCAGCTCCCCAGTGCAGTGGAGCAGTGATACGCAGTATTTT; CDR3aa: CASSSPVQWSSDTQYF; d_gene: .; abundance: .; v_gene: TRBV7-8; j_gene: TRBJ2-3
CDR3nt: TGTGCCAGCAGCTGGGGGCTTCGGCTAGCGCTCAAGAGTGGGGAAGAGAATGAGCAGTTCTTC; CDR3aa: CASSWGLRLALKSGEENEQFF; d_gene: .; abundance: .; v_gene: TRBV5-1; j_gene: TRBJ2-1
CDR3nt: TGCAGCGTTGAAGATGGGGGGACAGTCTATGGCTACACCTTC; CDR3aa: CSVEDGGTVYGYTF; d_gene: TRBD1; abundance: few; v_gene: TRBV29-1; j_gene: TRBJ1-2
CDR3nt: TGCGCCAGCAGCCGAATAGTAAACCCGGCCTCTAGCACAGATACGCAGTATTTT; CDR3aa: CASSRIVNPASSTDTQYF; d_gene: .; abundance: few; v_gene: TRBV5-1; j_gene: TRBJ2-3
CDR3nt: TGTGCCAGCAGCTTAGCGTCGTTTCCCGGTACGCAGTATTTT; CDR3aa: CASSLASFPGTQYF; d_gene: .; abundance: .; v_gene: TRBV7-2; j_gene: TRBJ2-3
CDR3nt: TGTGCCAGCAGCAAAGACGGCAGAGCTAACTATGGCTACACCTTC; CDR3aa: CASSKDGRANYGYTF; d_gene: .; abundance: few; v_gene: TRBV7-2; j_gene: TRBJ1-2
CDR3nt: TGTGCCAGCAGCCCAGCGACAGGATTCACAGATACGCAGTATTTT; CDR3aa: CASSPATGFTDTQYF; d_gene: .; abundance: few; v_gene: TRBV11-3; j_gene: TRBJ2-3
CDR3nt: TGTGCCAGCAGTCCCCGGGGACAGTCCTACGAGCAGTACTTC; CDR3aa: CASSPRGQSYEQYF; d_gene: TRBD1; abundance: many; v_gene: TRBV12-3/TRBV12-4; j_gene: TRBJ2-7
CDR3nt: TGTGCCAGCAATAGTCCCGTGGAGAATGAGCAGTTCTTC; CDR3aa: CASNSPVENEQFF; d_gene: .; abundance: many; v_gene: TRBV6-1; j_gene: TRBJ2-1
CDR3nt: TGTGCCAGCACACCCCATCGGGACACTGAAGCTTTCTTT; CDR3aa: CASTPHRDTEAFF; d_gene: .; abundance: many; v_gene: TRBV6-2/TRBV6-3; j_gene: TRBJ1-1
CDR3nt: TGTGCCAGCAGCCCCGGAGGGGGGTTGTTCACTGAAGCTTTCTTT; CDR3aa: CASSPGGGLFTEAFF; d_gene: .; abundance: .; v_gene: TRBV9; j_gene: TRBJ1-1
CDR3nt: TGTGCCAGCAGCCAACGCAGGGGGGACTCCTACGAGCAGTACTTC; CDR3aa: CASSQRRGDSYEQYF; d_gene: .; abundance: .; v_gene: TRBV6-1; j_gene: TRBJ2-7
CDR3nt: TGTGCCAGCAGTTTAGGGACAGCGAATTCCTACGAGCAGTACTTC; CDR3aa: CASSLGTANSYEQYF; d_gene: TRBD1; abundance: many; v_gene: TRBV27; j_gene: TRBJ2-7
CDR3nt: TGTGCCAGCAGCCCGGGACTAGCGGGGGAGGACAATGAGCAGTTCTTC; CDR3aa: CASSPGLAGEDNEQFF; d_gene: TRBD2; abundance: .; v_gene: TRBV7-6; j_gene: TRBJ2-1
CDR3nt: TGTGCCAGCAGTTTAGGGGGACTAGCGGGCACAGATACGCAGTATTTT; CDR3aa: CASSLGGLAGTDTQYF; d_gene: TRBD2; abundance: many; v_gene: TRBV12-3/TRBV12-4; j_gene: TRBJ2-3
CDR3nt: TGCAGCGTTGCAGGGTACGGAGAGACCCAGTACTTC; CDR3aa: CSVAGYGETQYF; d_gene: .; abundance: few; v_gene: TRBV29-1; j_gene: TRBJ2-5
CDR3nt: TGCAGCGTTGCCCGACAGGCGAACACTGAAGCTTTCTTT; CDR3aa: CSVARQANTEAFF; d_gene: .; abundance: many; v_gene: TRBV29-1; j_gene: TRBJ1-1
CDR3nt: TGTGCCAGTACCGAAAGAAGGGGACAGCCATACAATGAGCAGTTCTTC; CDR3aa: CASTERRGQPYNEQFF; d_gene: TRBD1; abundance: few; v_gene: TRBV19; j_gene: TRBJ2-1
CDR3nt: TGCGCCAGCAGCCAAGATCTGTATGGGGGCTTTAAGGGTTACAATGAGCAGTTCTTC; CDR3aa: CASSQDLYGGFKGYNEQFF; d_gene: .; abundance: few; v_gene: TRBV4-3; j_gene: TRBJ2-1
CDR3nt: TGTGCCAGCAGCTTAGACGGACGGGTCTATGGCTACACCTTC; CDR3aa: CASSLDGRVYGYTF; d_gene: .; abundance: few; v_gene: TRBV7-8; j_gene: TRBJ1-2
CDR3nt: TGCAGTGCTGTCGCAGGGGATTTACCCTACGAGCAGTACTTC; CDR3aa: CSAVAGDLPYEQYF; d_gene: .; abundance: .; v_gene: TRBV20-1; j_gene: TRBJ2-7
CDR3nt: TGCAGTGCTAGTATAGCAGGGGGCAATCAGCCCCAGCATTTT; CDR3aa: CSASIAGGNQPQHF; d_gene: .; abundance: .; v_gene: TRBV20-1; j_gene: TRBJ1-5
CDR3nt: TGTGCCAGCAGTTTATGGGGACTAGCGGGACCCGGGGAGCTGTTTTTT; CDR3aa: CASSLWGLAGPGELFF; d_gene: TRBD2; abundance: many; v_gene: TRBV28; j_gene: TRBJ2-2
CDR3nt: TGTGCCAGCGGCGACTCCGGGACTCCTAGCACAGATACGCAGTATTTT; CDR3aa: CASGDSGTPSTDTQYF; d_gene: .; abundance: few; v_gene: TRBV6-2/TRBV6-3; j_gene: TRBJ2-3
CDR3nt: TGCAGTGCCAGGGCCGAAGAGACCCAGTACTTC; CDR3aa: CSARAEETQYF; d_gene: .; abundance: .; v_gene: TRBV20-1; j_gene: TRBJ2-5
CDR3nt: TGTGCCAGCAGCTCCTGGTTCCGGGACTTCCTTGAGCAGTACTTC; CDR3aa: CASSSWFRDFLEQYF; d_gene: .; abundance: few; v_gene: TRBV21-1; j_gene: TRBJ2-7
CDR3nt: TGTGCCAGCCAGGGACTAGCGGGGGGGGCGGTAAATGAGCAGTTCTTC; CDR3aa: CASQGLAGGAVNEQFF; d_gene: TRBD2; abundance: few; v_gene: TRBV12-3/TRBV12-4; j_gene: TRBJ2-1
CDR3nt: TGTGCCAGCAGATCGATACGAGCGGGGGTACTCACCGGGGAGCTGTTTTTT; CDR3aa: CASRSIRAGVLTGELFF; d_gene: TRBD2; abundance: .; v_gene: TRBV11-2; j_gene: TRBJ2-2
CDR3nt: TGTGCCAGCAGTTCCACGGTCGGGGGGGCCAATGAGCAGTTCTTC; CDR3aa: CASSSTVGGANEQFF; d_gene: TRBD2; abundance: few; v_gene: TRBV7-2; j_gene: TRBJ2-1
CDR3nt: TGTGCCAGCAGCTTAACTAGCGGGAGTACCGATGAGCAGTTCTTC; CDR3aa: CASSLTSGSTDEQFF; d_gene: TRBD2; abundance: .; v_gene: TRBV7-2; j_gene: TRBJ2-1
CDR3nt: TGTGCCAGTAGTTTCTTAGGGACTAGCGGGTCCTATGAGCAGTTCTTC; CDR3aa: CASSFLGTSGSYEQFF; d_gene: TRBD2; abundance: .; v_gene: TRBV19; j_gene: TRBJ2-1
CDR3nt: TGTGCCAGCAGCTCCCCCCCGGGGCATTGGAACACTGAAGCTTTCTTT; CDR3aa: CASSSPPGHWNTEAFF; d_gene: .; abundance: .; v_gene: TRBV6-2/TRBV6-3; j_gene: TRBJ1-1
CDR3nt: TGTGCCAGCAGCTTCGTCAGGGGAGAAGAGACCCAGTACTTC; CDR3aa: CASSFVRGEETQYF; d_gene: .; abundance: once; v_gene: TRBV7-2; j_gene: TRBJ2-5
CDR3nt: TGTGCCAGCAGTTTAAGGACGGACGGGGTCACAGATACGCAGTATTTT; CDR3aa: CASSLRTDGVTDTQYF; d_gene: .; abundance: few; v_gene: TRBV12-3/TRBV12-4; j_gene: TRBJ2-3
CDR3nt: TGTGCCAGCTCCGGGTCCAACTACGAGCAGTACTTC; CDR3aa: CASSGSNYEQYF; d_gene: .; abundance: many; v_gene: TRBV6-6; j_gene: TRBJ2-7
CDR3nt: TGCAGTGCTAGTTTTGCCGGCGAGCAGTACTTC; CDR3aa: CSASFAGEQYF; d_gene: .; abundance: few; v_gene: TRBV20-1; j_gene: TRBJ2-7
CDR3nt: TGTGCCAGCAGCTCCGACAGGGGAGATGGGCAGCCCCAGCATTTT; CDR3aa: CASSSDRGDGQPQHF; d_gene: TRBD1; abundance: .; v_gene: TRBV7-3; j_gene: TRBJ1-5